There are many counts of the clone carrying this T cell receptor (beta chain). Amplified TCR beta CDR3 regions derived from RNA transcripts. The HTBI primer set drove a first-round RT-PCR of the TCR CDR3. One entry per CDR3 protein, called by TCRdb with MiXCR from the multiplex PCR reads. The sample holds about 640,000 distinct CDR3 sequences, less than 25% seen once. CDR3 length equals 13 residues. Germline lookup yields CDR1 PRHDT and CDR2 FYEKMQ (reference sequence). The V and J ends lost 2 bases and 2 bases respectively, with 5 bases between them. This record comes from a study of T cells in Graves' hyperthyroidism and ophthalmopathy. Across the study: At initial diagnosis, before any treatment had begun, peripheral blood was obtained.

The sequenced sample consisted of blood. The sequence was obtained from a man aged 25 to 45 with Graves' ophthalmopathy. The chain joins TRBV13 to TRBJ2-3, with no clear D. The CDR3 DNA reads TGTGCCAGCAGCTTATTGCCCACAGATACGCAGTATTTT. Its translation: CASSLLPTDTQYF.